This TCR beta chain stems from a study of blood T cell repertoires in COVID-19. Germline V CDR1 and CDR2: LNHDA, SQIVND (reference sequence). V was pared by 1 base and J by 11 bases, with 17 bases between. This CDR3 comprises 14 residues. Assay: immunoSEQ multiplex PCR; the TCRdb copy retains only in-frame clones and omits some. This table holds 400,000 to 450,000 clones, less than 95% found once. The source material was PBMCs or T cells enriched from blood (not recorded which). The clonotype comes from a man between 18 and 35 years old who had recovered from COVID-19. The genes are TRBV19 and TRBJ1-1; D perhaps matches TRBD1 (5 bases). Here the CDR3 DNA reads TGTGCCAGTAGTATAGCGTGGAGGGGAAGACGGGCTTTCTTT. It codes for CASSIAWRGRRAFF.